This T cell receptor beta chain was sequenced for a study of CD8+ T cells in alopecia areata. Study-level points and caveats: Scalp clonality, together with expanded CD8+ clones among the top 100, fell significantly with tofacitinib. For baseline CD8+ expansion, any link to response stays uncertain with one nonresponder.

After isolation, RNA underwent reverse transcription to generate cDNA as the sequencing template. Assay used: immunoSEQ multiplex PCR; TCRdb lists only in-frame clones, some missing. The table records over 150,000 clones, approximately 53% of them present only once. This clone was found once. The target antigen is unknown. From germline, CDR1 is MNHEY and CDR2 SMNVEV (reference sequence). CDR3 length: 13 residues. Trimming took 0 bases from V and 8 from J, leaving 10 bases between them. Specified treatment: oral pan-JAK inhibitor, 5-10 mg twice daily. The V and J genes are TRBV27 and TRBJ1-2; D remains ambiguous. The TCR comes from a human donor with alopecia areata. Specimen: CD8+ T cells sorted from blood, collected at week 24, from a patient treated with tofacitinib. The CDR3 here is CASSLSTSTGYTF. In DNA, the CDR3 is TGTGCCAGCAGTTTATCGACCAGTACCGGCTACACCTTC.